This is a list of T cell receptor beta chains from one sample in a study of T cells in Graves' hyperthyroidism and ophthalmopathy. TCRdb re-derived calls from the multiplex PCR reads in MiXCR, one entry per CDR3 protein. Found here are approximately 490,000 distinct CDR3 sequences, less than 25% of them singletons; the top ten hold under 55%. The specimen was blood. The origin of the receptors is a woman aged 70-85 years with Graves' ophthalmopathy. CDR3s include the opening cysteine and the closing phenylalanine or tryptophan. The D gene is left open where the match is weak. Not all rows give a size; the values are once, few, many and, for expanded clones, a class.

J gene | clone size | V gene | D gene | CDR3 DNA | CDR3 protein
TRBJ1-5 | few | TRBV19 | - | TGTGCCAGTAGGGCGGACTCCGGGCGATTTATGCCCCAGCATTTT | CASRADSGRFMPQHF
TRBJ2-3 | - | TRBV11-3 | TRBD1 | TGTGCCAGCAGCCTAAGGACAGGGGACACAGATACGCAGTATTTT | CASSLRTGDTDTQYF
TRBJ2-5 | few | TRBV20-1 | - | TGCAGTGCTAGCGGGAGCATGGAGACCCAGTACTTC | CSASGSMETQYF
TRBJ1-2 | few | TRBV3-1 | - | TGTGCCAGCAGCCAAGTTGTAGATGGCTACACCTTC | CASSQVVDGYTF
TRBJ2-1 | few | TRBV6-1 | TRBD1 | TGTGCCAGCAGAGCAGGGGGCGGTAAGTCCTACAATGAGCAGTTCTTC | CASRAGGGKSYNEQFF
TRBJ2-1 | many | TRBV20-1 | TRBD2 | TGCAGTGCTAGAGATCGCGGGATTGGGACTAGCGTGTACAATGAGCAGTTCTTC | CSARDRGIGTSVYNEQFF
TRBJ2-1 | few | TRBV5-6 | TRBD2 | TGTGCCAGCAGCTTCTCACTAGCGGGGGGGGTTGGGGAGCAGTTCTTC | CASSFSLAGGVGEQFF
TRBJ1-2 | - | TRBV2 | - | TGTGCCAGCAGGGCTAACAGAGCCGGGGACTATGGCTACACCTTC | CASRANRAGDYGYTF
TRBJ2-6 | few | TRBV12-3/TRBV12-4 | - | TGTGCCAGCAGTCCCCTGAGCTCTGGGGCCAACGTCCTGACTTTC | CASSPLSSGANVLTF
TRBJ1-2 | few | TRBV6-1 | - | TGTGCCAGCAGTCCTAGGCTGGGGGTTAACTATGGCTACACCTTC | CASSPRLGVNYGYTF
TRBJ2-3 | - | TRBV15 | - | TGTGCCACCAGCAAACGGTTGAATAGGGATACGCAGTATTTT | CATSKRLNRDTQYF
TRBJ2-5 | many | TRBV11-2 | - | TGTGCCAGCAGCCGACGTGGGGTTGAGACCCAGTACTTC | CASSRRGVETQYF
TRBJ2-1 | few | TRBV28 | - | TGTGCCAGCAGTCCCCGATTTTGGGAAAGCTCCTACAATGAGCAGTTCTTC | CASSPRFWESSYNEQFF
TRBJ1-5 | few | TRBV30 | - | TGTGCCTGGAGCTTTTCAAGGGTTTATAGCAATCAGCCCCAGCATTTT | CAWSFSRVYSNQPQHF
TRBJ1-5 | many | TRBV28 | - | TGTGCCAGCAGTCTACCGGGACTGATAACCAATCAGCCCCAGCATTTT | CASSLPGLITNQPQHF
TRBJ1-2 | few | TRBV9 | - | TGTGCCAGCAGCGTAGCTACGGGAGGGGTCTATGGCTACACCTTC | CASSVATGGVYGYTF
TRBJ2-3 | few | TRBV28 | - | TGTGCCAGCACTATCTCGGGAGATTTCAAAGATACGCAGTATTTT | CASTISGDFKDTQYF
TRBJ2-2 | - | TRBV12-3/TRBV12-4 | TRBD1 | TGTGCCAGCAGACTATGGACAGGGAGTCCCGCCGGGGAGCTGTTTTTT | CASRLWTGSPAGELFF
TRBJ2-1 | - | TRBV5-1 | - | TGCGCCAGCAGCTTGGCTAGCAGGGAAGGGGAGCAGTTCTTC | CASSLASREGEQFF
TRBJ2-6 | - | TRBV12-3/TRBV12-4 | TRBD1 | TGTGCCAGCAGGCCTCAACTTGGACAGGGAAGCTCTGGGGCCAACGTCCTGACTTTC | CASRPQLGQGSSGANVLTF
TRBJ2-2 | few | TRBV12-3/TRBV12-4 | - | TGTGCCAGCACCTTTAGGACCGGGGAGCTGTTTTTT | CASTFRTGELFF
TRBJ1-5 | - | TRBV30 | TRBD1 | TGTGCCTGGACGGGACAGCACAATCAGCCCCAGCATTTT | CAWTGQHNQPQHF
TRBJ1-4 | few | TRBV20-1 | - | TGCAGTGCTAGAGATTCCAGGATTGAAGAAAAACTGTTTTTT | CSARDSRIEEKLFF
TRBJ1-1 | many | TRBV12-3/TRBV12-4 | - | TGTGCCAGCAGTCAGTCGCCGTCGGGCTCCTATACTTTCTTT | CASSQSPSGSYTFF
TRBJ2-1 | many | TRBV3-1 | TRBD2 | TGTGCCAGCAGCCCGGGACTAGCGGGAGCCAATGAGCAGTTCTTC | CASSPGLAGANEQFF
TRBJ1-1 | many | TRBV12-3/TRBV12-4 | - | TGTGCCAGCAGTCCCACAGGTCCAGGGGCTTTCTTT | CASSPTGPGAFF
TRBJ1-2 | - | TRBV5-6 | - | TGTGCCAGCAGCTTGACTCTCTGGGATGAGGTTGATGGCTACACCTTC | CASSLTLWDEVDGYTF